This entry lists 29 T cell receptor beta chains sequenced from one sample in a study of OX40 agonist ivuxolimab in advanced cancers. TCRdb's table, derived via immunoSEQ multiplex PCR, lists solely in-frame clones and lacks some. The table includes about 25,000 clones, about 86% detected once. The sequencing used CD4+ or CD8+ T cells sorted from blood, collected in a trial of the OX40 agonist ivuxolimab. These receptors all come from an adult with an advanced solid tumor such as melanoma, head and neck, liver or kidney cancer.

The chain uses TRBV18 and TRBJ1-5; D remains unclear. CDR1 is KGHSH and CDR2 is LQKENI in the germline V gene. The CDR3 sequence is 13 residues long. The V end was cut by 1 base, the J end by 5 bases, with 6 bases between. As DNA, the CDR3 is TGTGCCAGCTCACCACGGGGTGATCAGCCCCAGCATTTT. The encoded protein is CASSPRGDQPQHF.

The chain combines TRBV7-3 with TRBJ2-6, with TRBD2 identical over 8 bases. This CDR3 is 18 amino acids long. The germline V gene encodes CDR1 SGHTA and CDR2 FQGTGA. Losses at the gene ends were 1 base for V and 0 bases for J; bases not matched to a gene: 5. CDR3 amino acids: CASSLISGTPSGANVLTF. The CDR3 DNA reads TGTGCCAGCAGCTTAATTAGCGGGACCCCCTCTGGGGCCAACGTCCTGACTTTC.

The CDR3 DNA is TGCGCCAGCAGCCAAGAGGGAGGGAGGGACCTAGGGCAGTTCTTC. Its translation: CASSQEGGRDLGQFF. The chain recombines TRBV4-1 with TRBJ2-1; 7 bases line up with TRBD2. Germline CDR1 and CDR2: MGHRA and YSYEKL. V dropped 0 bases and J dropped 12; count of bases not matched to a gene: 11. The CDR3 spans 15 residues.

The V call is TRBV7-6, the J call TRBJ2-7; D unclear. CDR1 is SGHVS, CDR2 FNYEAQ, per germline. Trimming removed 5 bases from V and 1 base from J, with 12 bases in between. There are 14 residues in the CDR3. The CDR3, as DNA: TGTGCCAGCAGCCCCATGGCTTATTCCTACGAGCAGTACTTC. It yields the protein CASSPMAYSYEQYF.

This clone occurred once. The chain combines TRBV6-5 with TRBJ2-2; unclear D gene. The CDR3 sequence is 13 residues long. Germline CDR1 and CDR2: MNHEY and SVGAGI. V lost 6 bases, J lost 2 bases, and 7 bases lay in between. CDR3 DNA: TGTGCCAGCAGCCTCAAAAACACCGGGGAGCTGTTTTTT. Translated: CASSLKNTGELFF.

The chain joins TRBV9 to TRBJ2-7; tentatively, D is TRBD1 (6 bases). From germline, CDR1 is SGDLS and CDR2 YYNGEE. The CDR3 is 16 residues long. The V and J ends lost 4 bases and 2 bases respectively, with 19 bases between them. The CDR3, as DNA: TGTGCCAGCAGCAACCGGGACACCACGATTCCCTACGAGCAGTACTTC. Translated, it gives CASSNRDTTIPYEQYF.

This clone was seen just once. The V call is TRBV9, the J call TRBJ2-3; tentative D call: TRBD2 (6 bases). Germline V gene sequence: CDR1 SGDLS, CDR2 YYNGEE. This CDR3 has 14 residues. Trimming removed 5 bases from V and 2 bases from J, with 12 bases in between. The CDR3 bases are TGTGCCAGCAGTGGACTACCCTACACAGATACGCAGTATTTT. Its protein product is CASSGLPYTDTQYF.

The V and J genes are TRBV27 and TRBJ2-5; D gene ambiguous. The germline gives CDR1 MNHEY, CDR2 SMNVEV (reference sequence). Trimming left V 6 bases short and J 0 bases short, with 14 bases between. The CDR3 length is 15 residues. The DNA for the CDR3 is TGTGCCAGCAGCTTAATCTCAGGACACCAAGAGACCCAGTACTTC. Translated, it gives CASSLISGHQETQYF.

The chain couples TRBV4-1 to TRBJ2-7; D not certain. Germline V gene lookup returns CDR1 MGHRA and CDR2 YSYEKL. The V and J ends lost 3 bases and 4 bases respectively, with 7 bases between them. CDR3 size: 12 residues. This CDR3 reads CASSQDGYEQYF. CDR3 in DNA: TGCGCCAGCAGCCAGGACGGTTACGAGCAGTACTTC.

The chain couples TRBV21-1 to TRBJ2-7; the table's TRBD2 call for D was not verified on the DNA. TRBV21-1 corresponds to a pseudogene. The CDR3 has 13 residues. CDR3: CASPHRGRGEQYF. The CDR3 nucleotides read TGTGCCAGCCCCCACCGCGGGAGAGGCGAGCAGTACTTC.

The chain combines TRBV25-1 with TRBJ2-1, with 7 nucleotides matching TRBD2. The ends lost 1 base at V and 5 bases at J; junction bases unmatched: 8. The CDR3 contains 16 residues. Germline CDR1 reads MGHDK; CDR2 reads SYGVNS. The CDR3 region is CASSESEGGSNNEQFF. The CDR3 bases are TGTGCCAGCAGTGAATCGGAGGGAGGGAGTAACAATGAGCAGTTCTTC.

The chain carries TRBV28 and TRBJ2-2; 8 bases line up with TRBD1. Germline values: CDR1 MDHEN, CDR2 SYDVKM. V shed 10 bases, J shed 5 bases, and the junction held 12 bases outside the gene matches. This CDR3 contains 15 residues. CDR3 bases: TGTGCCACCGAAACCGGGACAGGCCCAACCGGGGAGCTGTTTTTT. As protein: CATETGTGPTGELFF.

V usage is TRBV5-4 and J usage is TRBJ1-2, with D possibly TRBD1 on 5 matching bases. CDR3 size: 13 residues. V dropped 4 bases and J dropped 8 bases, with 15 bases sitting between them. Germline CDR1 reads SGHNT; CDR2 reads YYREEE (reference sequence). Here the CDR3 reads CASSQRGVEGYTF. The CDR3 DNA reads TGTGCCAGCAGCCAAAGGGGAGTGGAGGGCTACACCTTC. The entire variable domain, with the rest obtained from reference TRBV5-4 and TRBJ1-2, is as follows: ETGVTQSPTHLIKTRGQQVTLRCSSQSGHNTVSWYQQALGQGPQFIFQYYREEENGRGNFPPRFSGLQFPNYSSELNVNALELDDSALYLCASSQRGVEGYTFGSGTRLTVV.

The V call is TRBV9, the J call TRBJ2-7, with D maybe TRBD2 (7 bases). Trimming cost V 0 bases and J 5 bases, with 15 bases left between them. CDR3 length: 15 amino acids. Germline assignment: CDR1 SGDLS and CDR2 YYNGEE. The CDR3 DNA is TGTGCCAGCAGCGTAGCGGGGGCCAGCGGGGACGAGCAGTACTTC. Amino acid sequence: CASSVAGASGDEQYF.

The chain is built from TRBV30 and TRBJ2-2; 8 bases fit TRBD1. Trimming took 7 bases from V and 5 from J; bases not matched to a gene: 6. Germline assignment: CDR1 GTSNPN and CDR2 SVGIG (reference sequence). This CDR3 is built from 13 residues. DNA of the CDR3: TGTGCCTTTTGGACAGGGCGGACCGGGGAGCTGTTTTTT. This gives the protein CAFWTGRTGELFF.

This clone has only a few counts. This chain links TRBV29-1 with TRBJ1-1; no reliable D call. The V and J ends lost 4 bases and 2 bases respectively, with 5 bases between them. CDR3 length: 11 amino acids. The V gene's germline CDR1 is SQVTM and CDR2 ANQGSEA. CDR3 protein: CSVVVNTEAFF. DNA of the CDR3: TGCAGCGTTGTAGTCAACACTGAAGCTTTCTTT.

The sample holds one count of this clone. The chain combines TRBV4-3 with TRBJ2-7, with D perhaps given as TRBD1 or TRBD2 (5 bases each). The germline V and J ends were trimmed by 4 bases and 5 bases, with 12 bases remaining between them. This CDR3 contains 13 residues. Germline CDR1 is LGHNA and CDR2 is YSLEER. The CDR3 is CASSLRVGDEQYF. CDR3 bases: TGCGCCAGCAGCCTTAGGGTGGGGGACGAGCAGTACTTC.

The rearrangement joins TRBV11-1 to TRBJ2-7; no reliable D call. This CDR3 contains 13 residues. The V gene lost 1 base and the J gene lost 3 bases, with 7 bases spanning the gap. From germline, CDR1 is SGHAT and CDR2 FQDESV (reference sequence). DNA of the CDR3: TGTGCCAGCAGCTTAGGGCAGAACTACGAGCAGTACTTC. Amino acids: CASSLGQNYEQYF.

CDR3 sequence reads: CASSLDSGQRYEQYF. The CDR3 DNA sequence: TGTGCCAGCAGCTTGGATTCGGGACAGAGATACGAGCAGTACTTC. The J gene is TRBJ2-5, the V gene TRBV5-4, with 7 bases lining up with TRBD1. TRBJ2-7 explains the end of the DNA better; the J call may be wrong. Germline loops: CDR1 SGHNT, CDR2 YYREEE (reference sequence). This CDR3 region has 15 residues.

J is TRBJ2-3 and V is TRBV6-6; the D is unclear. This CDR3 comprises 11 residues. Germline-derived CDR1 and CDR2 are MNHNY and SVGAGI (reference sequence). The ends were cut back, 2 bases at V and 5 bases at J, with 2 bases in the middle. The CDR3 DNA reads TGTGCCAGCAGTTACCAAGATACGCAGTATTTT. Encoded protein: CASSYQDTQYF.

V usage is TRBV27 and J usage is TRBJ2-1; maybe TRBD1 (6 bases). Germline V gene sequence: CDR1 MNHEY, CDR2 SMNVEV (reference sequence). The V end was cut by 3 bases, the J end by 8 bases, with 17 bases between. The CDR3 length is 15 residues. The CDR3 nucleotides are TGTGCCAGCAGTTTTGTACCCGGGACACCCGATGAGCAGTTCTTC. This encodes CASSFVPGTPDEQFF.

This chain connects TRBV29-1 to TRBJ2-2, with 10 positions matching TRBD1. CDR1 and CDR2 (germline): SQVTM, ANQGSEA. With V trimmed by 6 bases and J by 4 bases, 5 bases remained unmatched. This CDR3 spans 14 amino acids. This chain's CDR3 is CSVRQGAGTGELFF. The CDR3 bases are TGCAGCGTACGACAGGGGGCGGGCACCGGGGAGCTGTTTTTT.

The V gene is TRBV6-1, the J gene TRBJ2-7; D is ambiguous. CDR1 and CDR2 (germline): MNHNS, SASEGT. The length of the CDR3 is 14 residues. Between the trimmed V and J ends, which lost 7 bases and 3 bases, there was a span of 16 bases. This chain's CDR3 is CASILWAIGYEQYF. The CDR3 nucleotides read TGTGCCAGCATCCTCTGGGCCATCGGCTACGAGCAGTACTTC.

The chain has TRBV7-7 and TRBJ2-5; 9 bases line up with TRBD2. Germline V lookup: CDR1 SSHAT, CDR2 FNYEAQ (reference sequence). The CDR3 length is 15 residues. J was trimmed by 5 bases and V by 5 bases; bases with no gene match: 9. The CDR3 DNA reads as TGTGCCAGCAGCGCCGGGACTAGCAGCGGGGAGACCCAGTACTTC. It translates to CASSAGTSSGETQYF.

CDR3 amino acids: CASSLTGSLEQYF. The CDR3 DNA follows: TGTGCCAGCAGTTTAACCGGATCCCTGGAGCAGTACTTC. The rearrangement joins TRBV27 to TRBJ2-7; D unresolved. Germline values: CDR1 MNHEY, CDR2 SMNVEV (reference sequence). This CDR3 spans 13 amino acids. Trimming took 2 bases from V and 7 from J, leaving 12 bases between them.

In this sample, this clone turned up a few times. CDR3 sequence: CASSQDYWAFGDYGYTF. The CDR3 region has the DNA TGCGCCAGCAGCCAAGATTATTGGGCGTTCGGCGACTATGGCTACACCTTC. The rearrangement links TRBV4-3 to TRBJ1-2; D not resolved. Germline CDR1 reads LGHNA; CDR2 reads YSLEER. This CDR3 is built from 17 residues. V was shortened by 0 bases and J by 3 bases, with 17 bases between the two germline ends.

The chain uses TRBV11-2 and TRBJ2-5; D is perhaps TRBD2 (6 bases). Trimming took off 5 bases at V and 4 bases at J, with 17 bases between the two ends. From germline, CDR1 is SGHAT and CDR2 FQNNGV. There are 15 residues in the CDR3. CDR3 DNA: TGTGCCAGCAGCCCCTTGGCGGGGCCAGGAGAGACCCAGTACTTC. It codes for CASSPLAGPGETQYF.

This sequence joins TRBV6-6 and TRBJ1-4; D unresolved. Trimming removed 7 bases from V and 9 bases from J, with 12 bases in between. The CDR3 runs to 12 residues. Germline loops: CDR1 MNHNY, CDR2 SVGAGI (reference sequence). The CDR3 DNA follows: TGTGCCAGCACTCGGGAGAACCAAAAACTGTTTTTT. Its translation: CASTRENQKLFF.

The sample holds one count of this clone. The rearrangement joins TRBV7-2 to TRBJ2-7, with 7 bases matching TRBD1. The trim removed 3 bases at V and 2 bases at J, leaving 4 bases unmatched. The germline V gene has CDR1 SGHTA and CDR2 FQGNSA. The CDR3 is made up of 14 amino acids. This CDR3 is CASSFYTGAYEQYF. The CDR3 bases are TGTGCCAGCAGCTTTTATACAGGGGCCTACGAGCAGTACTTC.